This T cell receptor beta chain comes out of a study of blood T cell repertoires in COVID-19. In the study overall: COVID-19 samples, acute and convalescent, were from the United States, Italy and Spain. Sample material is recorded as cDNA or gDNA derived from T cells, B-cell-depleted T cells, or PBMCs.

Methods used by the authors: How many nucleated cells were present was estimated from reference gene primer amplification. Profiled with immunoSEQ multiplex PCR; TCRdb holds only in-frame clones, not every one. That table is the source of V, J and clone size, and D and trimming were worked out from the DNA. The profile shows about 140,000 clones, roughly 85% of them singletons. CDR3 length: 15 amino acids. V lost 4 bases and J 8 bases, leaving 23 bases between the germline ends. CDR1 and CDR2 from the germline V gene are GTSNPN and SVGIG (reference sequence). The sequence came from a man in his fifties with acute or convalescent COVID-19. V gene TRBV30 combines with J gene TRBJ1-2; possibly TRBD1 for D (6 bases). Material for sequencing was peripheral blood. The CDR3 region is CAWNELNLRGNGYTF. As DNA, the CDR3 is TGTGCCTGGAATGAGCTTAACCTAAGGGGGAACGGCTACACCTTC.